A selection of T cell receptor beta chains follows, all from one sample in a study of CXCR3-negative and CXCR3-positive naive CD8 T cells. TCRdb reanalyzed the 5' RACE reads and collapses them to one entry per CDR3 protein, without DNA. With approximately 89,000 distinct CDR3 sequences in the sample, the ten largest clones hold 0.5% to 0.55%. What was sequenced was naive CXCR3+ CD8+ T cells from blood. All receptors derive from a human donor in good health. Some clones in this sample may be carry-over from other donors' samples. CDR3s include the opening cysteine and the closing phenylalanine or tryptophan. Fields, in order: J gene, V gene, CDR3 protein.

>TRBJ2-1|TRBV7-9
CASSSPRLAGEGNEQFF
>TRBJ2-1|TRBV7-9
CASSSRVSPYNEQFF
>TRBJ2-7|TRBV4-3
CASSPGQGYSYEQYF
>TRBJ2-2|TRBV27
CASRPGATGELFF
>TRBJ1-2|TRBV7-2
CASSLAEGTQAYTF
>TRBJ2-5|TRBV3-2
CASSQDKEIETQYF
>TRBJ1-5|TRBV11-2
CASSLYLGSNQPQHF
>TRBJ2-1|TRBV5-1
CASSLAILAGADYEQFF
>TRBJ2-1|TRBV27
CASKWDGKYNEQFF
>TRBJ2-7|TRBV28
CASSLSADYEQYF
>TRBJ1-6|TRBV7-2
CASSPSSPLHF
>TRBJ2-2|TRBV13
CASSFLTDRNTGELFF
>TRBJ2-7|TRBV30
CVCSGGELYEQYF
>TRBJ2-2|TRBV6-5
CASSPSGGATTGELFF
>TRBJ1-5|TRBV15
CATSRVTGVRAQHF
>TRBJ2-7|TRBV5-1
CASSLGRGGNYEQYF
>TRBJ2-5|TRBV28
CASSPVLAEQETQYF
>TRBJ2-3|TRBV29-1
CSLRAGVGIDTQYF
>TRBJ2-7|TRBV20-1
CSARPPNPSYEQYF
>TRBJ2-2|TRBV15
CATSNSPAGELFF
>TRBJ2-1|TRBV4-1
CASSQGAGEAYNEQFF
>TRBJ2-1|TRBV6-5
CASSYSGGRAREQFF
>TRBJ2-2|TRBV7-8
CASSRSGQGNTGELFF
>TRBJ2-7|TRBV30
CAWSPGHYEQYF
>TRBJ2-2|TRBV28
CASSFRQGRTGELFF
>TRBJ1-4|TRBV28
CASSPPDEKLFF
>TRBJ1-2|TRBV29-1
CSVGEGSHYGYTF
>TRBJ2-3|TRBV5-4
CASSSGGGLTDTQYF
>TRBJ2-1|TRBV7-6
CASSLGLAGYNEQFF
>TRBJ2-5|TRBV29-1
CSVESSGGYGETQYF
>TRBJ2-7|TRBV5-5
CASSEGTLAGGTYEQYF
>TRBJ1-1|TRBV9
CASSPAAMNTEAFF
>TRBJ2-2|TRBV5-1
CASSFPGAGANTGELFF
>TRBJ2-2|TRBV9
CASSVEGSRTGELFF
>TRBJ2-1|TRBV7-2
CASSLAGGLAGVDEQFF
>TRBJ2-7|TRBV7-9
CASSPGGYPYEQYF
>TRBJ2-1|TRBV7-9
CASRILPNEQFF
>TRBJ2-1|TRBV20-1
CSAKWETSGRVFYYNEQFF
>TRBJ2-1|TRBV30
CAWSGGNEQFF
>TRBJ2-1|TRBV12-3/TRBV12-4
CASSWSRGNEQFF
>TRBJ2-7|TRBV7-9
CASSLDYEQYF
>TRBJ2-2|TRBV28
CASSPFTGELFF
>TRBJ1-2|TRBV28
CASTGAGRDGYTF
>TRBJ2-3|TRBV18
CASSPDQNTDTQYF
>TRBJ2-7|TRBV7-9
CASSPGMIEQYF
>TRBJ2-3|TRBV28
CASSFRGGGLRAQYF
>TRBJ2-7|TRBV14
CASSQVSGGDYEQYF
>TRBJ2-2|TRBV12-3/TRBV12-4
CASSPLAGGTGELFF
>TRBJ2-7|TRBV6-2/TRBV6-3
CASSYSGTGPYEQYF
>TRBJ2-2|TRBV27
CASTSREVATGELFF
>TRBJ2-3|TRBV27
CASNQGWGTDTQYF
>TRBJ1-2|TRBV27
CASSLLKTGVNVYTF